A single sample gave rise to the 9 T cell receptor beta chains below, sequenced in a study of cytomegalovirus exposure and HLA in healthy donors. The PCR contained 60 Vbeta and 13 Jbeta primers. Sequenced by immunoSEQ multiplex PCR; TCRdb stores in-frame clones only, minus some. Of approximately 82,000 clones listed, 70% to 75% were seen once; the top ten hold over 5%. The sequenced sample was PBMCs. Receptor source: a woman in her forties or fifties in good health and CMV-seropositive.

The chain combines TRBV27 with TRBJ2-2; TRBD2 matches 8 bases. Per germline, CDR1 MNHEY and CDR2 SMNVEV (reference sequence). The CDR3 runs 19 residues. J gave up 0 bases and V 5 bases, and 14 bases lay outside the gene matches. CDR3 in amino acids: CASSKGLEIGVANTGELFF. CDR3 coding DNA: TGTGCCAGCAGTAAGGGACTAGAAATCGGGGTAGCGAACACCGGGGAGCTGTTTTTT.

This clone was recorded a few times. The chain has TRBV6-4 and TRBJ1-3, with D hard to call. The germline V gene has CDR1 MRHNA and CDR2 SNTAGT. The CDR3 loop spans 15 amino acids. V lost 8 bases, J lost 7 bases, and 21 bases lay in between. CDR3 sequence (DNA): TGTGCCAGCCCCTCGGGGAGGGCGCCGCTGAACACCATATATTTT. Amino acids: CASPSGRAPLNTIYF.

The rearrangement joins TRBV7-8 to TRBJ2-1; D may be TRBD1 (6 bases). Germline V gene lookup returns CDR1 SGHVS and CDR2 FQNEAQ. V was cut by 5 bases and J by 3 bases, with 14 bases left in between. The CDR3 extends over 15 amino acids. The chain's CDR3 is CASSRKLGGYNEQFF. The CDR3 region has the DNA TGTGCCAGCAGCCGGAAGTTAGGGGGCTACAATGAGCAGTTCTTC. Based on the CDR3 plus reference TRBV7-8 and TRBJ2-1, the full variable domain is GAGVSQSPRYKVAKRGQDVALRCDPISGHVSLFWYQQALGQGPEFLTYFQNEAQLDKSGLPSDRFFAERPEGSVSTLKIQRTQQEDSAVYLCASSRKLGGYNEQFFGPGTRLTVL.

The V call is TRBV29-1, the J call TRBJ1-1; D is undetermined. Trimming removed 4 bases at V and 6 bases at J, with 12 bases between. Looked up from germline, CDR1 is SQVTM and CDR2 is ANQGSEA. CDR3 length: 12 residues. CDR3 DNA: TGCAGCGTTGTCGAGGGCTGGGCTGAAGCTTTCTTT. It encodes CSVVEGWAEAFF.

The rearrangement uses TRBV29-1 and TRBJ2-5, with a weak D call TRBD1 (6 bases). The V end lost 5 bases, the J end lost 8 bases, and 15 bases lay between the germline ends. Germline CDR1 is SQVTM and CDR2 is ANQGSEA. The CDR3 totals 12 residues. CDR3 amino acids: CSVTGLGETQYF. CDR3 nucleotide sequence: TGCAGCGTTACAGGGTTAGGAGAAACCCAGTACTTC.

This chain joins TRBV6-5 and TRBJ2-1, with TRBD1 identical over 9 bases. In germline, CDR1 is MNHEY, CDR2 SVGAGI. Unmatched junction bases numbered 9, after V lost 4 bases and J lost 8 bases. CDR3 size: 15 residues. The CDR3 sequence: CASSSRRGQGYEQFF. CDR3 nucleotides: TGTGCCAGCAGTTCCCGCCGGGGACAGGGCTATGAGCAGTTCTTC.

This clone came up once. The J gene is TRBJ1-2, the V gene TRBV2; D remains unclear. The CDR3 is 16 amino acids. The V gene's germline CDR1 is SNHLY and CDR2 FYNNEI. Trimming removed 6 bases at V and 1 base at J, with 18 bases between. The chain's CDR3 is CASSLMTHRNNYGYTF. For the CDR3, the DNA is TGTGCCAGCAGCCTCATGACCCACAGAAATAACTATGGCTACACCTTC.

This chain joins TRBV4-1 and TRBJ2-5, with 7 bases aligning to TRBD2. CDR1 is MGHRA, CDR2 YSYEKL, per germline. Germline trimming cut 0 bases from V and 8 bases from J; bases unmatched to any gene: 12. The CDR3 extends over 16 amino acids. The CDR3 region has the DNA TGCGCCAGCAGCCAAGATTGGGCTAGCGGAATGCTTACCCAGTACTTC. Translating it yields CASSQDWASGMLTQYF.

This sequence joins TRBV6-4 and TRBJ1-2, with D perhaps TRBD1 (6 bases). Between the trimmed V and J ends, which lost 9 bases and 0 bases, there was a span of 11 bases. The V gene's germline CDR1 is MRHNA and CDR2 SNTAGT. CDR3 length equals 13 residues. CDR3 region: CASGDTSNYGYTF. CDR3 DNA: TGTGCCAGTGGGGACACTTCTAACTATGGCTACACCTTC.